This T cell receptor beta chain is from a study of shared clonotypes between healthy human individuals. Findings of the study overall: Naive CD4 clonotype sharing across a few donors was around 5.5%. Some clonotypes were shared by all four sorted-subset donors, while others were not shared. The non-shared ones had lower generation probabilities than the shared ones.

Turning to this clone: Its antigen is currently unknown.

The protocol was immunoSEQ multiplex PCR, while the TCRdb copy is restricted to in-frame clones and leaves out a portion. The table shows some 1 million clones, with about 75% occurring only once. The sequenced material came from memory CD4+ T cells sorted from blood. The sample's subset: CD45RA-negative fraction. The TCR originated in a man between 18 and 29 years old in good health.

CDR3 in DNA: TGTGCCAGCAGCACTAGCGGTTCCTACAATGAGCAGTTCTTC. Protein product: CASSTSGSYNEQFF. The J gene is TRBJ2-1, the V gene TRBV7-2; 8 positions match TRBD2. V lost 5 bases to trimming and J lost 1 base; unmatched junction nucleotides: 1. CDR3 length equals 14 residues. Germline CDR1 SGHTA, CDR2 FQGNSA.